This T cell receptor (beta chain) was sequenced in a study of blood T cell repertoires in COVID-19. For the study at large: Both acute and convalescent COVID-19 samples were obtained from the United States, Italy and Spain. The analysed material was cDNA or gDNA that came from T cells, B-cell-depleted T cells, or PBMCs.

This clone was seen just once. Per the original data handling: It was from reference gene primer amplification that nucleated cell counts were estimated. Repertoires were generated with immunoSEQ multiplex PCR, while TCRdb's copy carries only in-frame clones and drops some. V and J calls and clone size come straight from that table; D and trimming were deduced from the DNA. The table records over 100,000 clones, 82% of them present only once. The receptor comes from a woman in her sixties or seventies with acute or convalescent COVID-19. Sequencing input: peripheral blood.

This CDR3 reads CASSLIRTDTQYF. As DNA, the CDR3 is TGTGCCAGCAGCTTAATTCGGACAGATACGCAGTATTTT. J is TRBJ2-3 and V is TRBV7-3; D unclear. Germline CDR1 reads SGHTA; CDR2 reads FQGTGA. Between the trimmed V and J ends, which lost 1 base and 3 bases, there was a span of 5 bases. This CDR3 comprises 13 residues.